Each of the 27 T cell receptor beta chains below was sequenced from the same sample in a study of response to subunit inactivated influenza vaccine. TCRdb used MiXCR to reprocess the RT-PCR reads, holding one entry per CDR3 protein. The table lists about 530,000 distinct CDR3 sequences, 10% to 15% of them singletons. The sample in question was PBMCs from blood, obtained 35 to 45 days after vaccination. All receptors come from a middle-aged man who received an inactivated influenza vaccine.

A few counts support this clonotype. The V gene is TRBV10-3, the J gene TRBJ1-1; maybe TRBD1 (6 bases). Germline CDR1 and CDR2: ENHRY and SYGVKD. Trimming left V 7 bases short and J 0 bases short, with 12 bases between. The length of the CDR3 is 14 residues. In DNA form, the CDR3 reads TGTGCCATCACGAACAGGGAGTTGAACACTGAAGCTTTCTTT. It yields the protein CAITNRELNTEAFF.

The chain is built from TRBV20-1 and TRBJ2-2; the D gene is possibly TRBD1 (5 bases). Trimming stripped 3 bases from V and 6 bases from J, with 11 bases between. CDR1 DFQATT and CDR2 SNEGSKA come from the germline V gene (reference sequence). This CDR3 comprises 13 residues. The DNA for the CDR3 is TGCAGTGCTAGGTTGACAGTCTCCGGGGAGCTGTTTTTT. It encodes CSARLTVSGELFF.

This clonotype was seen a handful of times. The rearrangement joins TRBV6-5 to TRBJ2-2; 8 nucleotides match TRBD1. V shed 2 bases and J 7 bases; nucleotides not matched to a gene: 6. In germline, CDR1 is MNHEY, CDR2 SVGAGI. The CDR3 consists of 15 residues. CDR3 in amino acids: CASSYARGLSGELFF. The CDR3 region has the DNA TGTGCCAGCAGTTACGCCAGGGGGCTTAGCGGGGAGCTGTTTTTT.

In its sample, this clonotype was seen many times. J is TRBJ1-4 and V is TRBV27; no clear D gene. V dropped 3 bases and J dropped 0 bases, with 8 bases sitting between them. CDR3 length: 15 residues. Germline CDR1 reads MNHEY; CDR2 reads SMNVEV (reference sequence). The DNA of the CDR3 is TGTGCCAGCAGTTTCCTGCCAGCAACTAATGAAAAACTGTTTTTT. It encodes CASSFLPATNEKLFF.

The chain employs TRBV11-2 and TRBJ2-6; 9 bases agree with TRBD2. Germline lookup yields CDR1 SGHAT and CDR2 FQNNGV. The CDR3 contains 19 residues. Trimming removed 5 bases from V and 0 bases from J; junction bases left unmatched: 11. CDR3 protein: CASSPQTSGWISGANVLTF. The CDR3 bases are TGTGCCAGCAGCCCACAAACTAGCGGGTGGATCTCTGGGGCCAACGTCCTGACTTTC.

In its sample, this clonotype was seen a few times. The chain has TRBV7-9 and TRBJ2-5; 12 nucleotides match TRBD2. The germline V gene encodes CDR1 SEHNR and CDR2 FQNEAQ (reference sequence). This CDR3 spans 17 amino acids. V trimming: 1 base; J trimming: 5 bases; junction bases outside the gene matches: 8. CDR3 in amino acids: CASSLGARTSGEETQYF. In DNA form, the CDR3 reads TGTGCCAGCAGCTTAGGTGCTCGGACTAGCGGGGAGGAGACCCAGTACTTC.

This clonotype came up a few times. This chain uses TRBV5-1 with TRBJ2-3, with TRBD2 matching over 8 bases. Trimming cost V 6 bases and J 1 base; bases outside gene matches: 7. The CDR3 sequence is 15 residues long. CDR1 and CDR2 from the germline V gene are SGHRS and YFSETQ. The DNA for the CDR3 is TGCGCCAGCACTTTTGGAGCGGGGGGCACAGATACGCAGTATTTT. It translates to CASTFGAGGTDTQYF.

The chain links TRBV2 to TRBJ2-5, with TRBD2 identical over 14 bases. V trimming: 8 bases; J trimming: 5 bases; junction bases outside the gene matches: 16. The CDR3 extends over 18 amino acids. The germline V gene has CDR1 SNHLY and CDR2 FYNNEI. CDR3 nucleotide sequence: TGTGCCAGCGATCCCCCCGGCGTGACTAGCGGGGGGGCGGAGACCCAGTACTTC. Its translation: CASDPPGVTSGGAETQYF.

This clonotype was recorded a few times. The chain employs TRBV4-1 and TRBJ2-1; D uncertain. CDR1 is MGHRA, CDR2 YSYEKL, per germline. Trimming removed 3 bases from V and 9 bases from J, with 12 bases in between. This CDR3 is 13 amino acids long. The CDR3 loop is CASSQDDLSEQFF. DNA of the CDR3: TGCGCCAGCAGCCAGGACGACCTCAGTGAGCAGTTCTTC.

The chain joins TRBV5-1 to TRBJ1-2; TRBD1 matches 8 bases. Trimming at V came to 6 bases and at J to 2 bases, leaving 6 bases not matched to a gene. CDR3 length: 14 amino acids. Germline lookup yields CDR1 SGHRS and CDR2 YFSETQ. The CDR3 DNA reads TGCGCCAGCACCTTAGGACAGGGAAACTATGGCTACACCTTC. This codes for CASTLGQGNYGYTF.

The chain has TRBV20-1 and TRBJ2-7, with 8 nucleotides matching TRBD2. CDR3 size: 13 residues. V was pared by 1 base and J by 3 bases, with 2 bases of the junction left unmatched. Germline CDR1 is DFQATT and CDR2 is SNEGSKA (reference sequence). As DNA, the CDR3 is TGCAGTGCTAGAGTAGCGGGGAGCTACGAGCAGTACTTC. It yields the protein CSARVAGSYEQYF.

V gene TRBV5-1 combines with J gene TRBJ2-7, with 8 bases fitting TRBD1. Per germline, CDR1 SGHRS and CDR2 YFSETQ. V gave up 4 bases and J gave up 2 bases; unmatched junction bases: 8. The CDR3 has 15 amino acids. The CDR3 region has the DNA TGCGCCAGCAGCCCCCAGGGACAGGTGGCCTACGAGCAGTACTTC. Translating it yields CASSPQGQVAYEQYF.

This chain connects TRBV6-2 or TRBV6-3 to TRBJ2-1; 8 nucleotides align to TRBD1. CDR1 MNHEY and CDR2 SVGEGT come from the germline V gene. After removal of 6 bases from V and 3 bases from J, the junction contained 10 bases not matched to a gene. The CDR3 has 16 amino acids. The CDR3 sequence: CASRRVRDRIYNEQFF. DNA for the CDR3: TGTGCCAGCAGACGAGTGCGGGACAGGATCTACAATGAGCAGTTCTTC.

The genes are TRBV15 and TRBJ2-7; no reliable D call. CDR1 is LNHNV and CDR2 is YYDKDF in the germline V gene (reference sequence). The CDR3 length is 15 residues. V dropped 0 bases and J dropped 0 bases, with 9 bases sitting between them. CDR3 region: CATSRDRPGSYEQYF. The CDR3 DNA sequence: TGTGCCACCAGCAGAGATCGGCCGGGCTCCTACGAGCAGTACTTC.

CDR3 amino acids: CASSFSYGRYEQYF. DNA for the CDR3: TGTGCCAGCAGTTTTTCCTACGGACGCTACGAGCAGTACTTC. The chain links TRBV12-3 or TRBV12-4 to TRBJ2-7; D uncertain. The ends were cut back, 3 bases at V and 3 bases at J, with 12 bases in the middle. The CDR3 length is 14 residues.

A few counts support this clonotype. The CDR3 coding sequence is TGTGCCAGCAGTTCACTAGCGGGAATCACAGATACGCAGTATTTT. Its translation is CASSSLAGITDTQYF. The chain couples TRBV6-5 to TRBJ2-3; 10 nucleotides match TRBD2. With 4 bases clipped from V and 2 bases from J, the junction kept 3 bases outside the gene matches. The V gene's germline CDR1 is MNHEY and CDR2 SVGAGI. This CDR3 has 15 residues.

This clonotype was detected ten times or more. CDR3 in amino acids: CASTHSDRPNTGELFF. The CDR3 coding sequence is TGTGCCAGCACCCACTCCGACCGCCCGAACACCGGGGAGCTGTTTTTT. V gene TRBV28 combines with J gene TRBJ2-2; D remains ambiguous. Germline values: CDR1 MDHEN, CDR2 SYDVKM. The CDR3 is 16 amino acids. V lost 7 bases and J lost 0, with 15 bases in between.

This clonotype was counted between two and nine times. The genes are TRBV4-3 and TRBJ2-7; a possible D gene is TRBD2 (5 bases). The CDR3 is 15 amino acids. Germline V lookup: CDR1 LGHNA, CDR2 YSLEER. The V end was cut by 4 bases, the J end by 1 base, with 14 bases between. CDR3 sequence (DNA): TGCGCCAGCAGCCCTGGAGGCTACAGATCCTACGAGCAGTACTTC. Its translation: CASSPGGYRSYEQYF.

This clonotype was detected only a few times. This chain connects TRBV5-1 to TRBJ2-3, with a possible D match to TRBD1 (5 bases). Per the germline V gene, CDR1 is SGHRS and CDR2 is YFSETQ. The CDR3 spans 15 residues. V lost 6 bases, J lost 1 base, and 15 bases lay in between. In DNA form, the CDR3 reads TGCGCCAGCACAGGGTCGAAAGGGGGCACAGATACGCAGTATTTT. The encoded protein is CASTGSKGGTDTQYF.

This clonotype was seen a few times. The chain combines TRBV12-3 or TRBV12-4 with TRBJ2-3; 8 bases align to TRBD2. Trimming cost V 7 bases and J 3 bases; bases outside gene matches: 9. This CDR3 comprises 15 residues. This CDR3 is CASIPGGARTDTQYF. As DNA, the CDR3 is TGTGCCAGCATACCCGGGGGGGCCCGGACAGATACGCAGTATTTT.

The chain has TRBV20-1 and TRBJ2-1; TRBD2 agrees at 10 bases. Germline CDR1 and CDR2: DFQATT and SNEGSKA (reference sequence). With 2 bases clipped from V and 1 base from J, the junction kept 5 bases outside the gene matches. This CDR3 contains 16 residues. CDR3 in amino acids: CSARSLAGDSYNEQFF. As DNA, the CDR3 is TGCAGTGCTAGAAGTCTAGCGGGGGATTCCTACAATGAGCAGTTCTTC.

The J gene is TRBJ2-5, the V gene TRBV20-1, with 7 bases fitting TRBD2. The CDR3 covers 14 residues. J lost 3 bases, V lost 4 bases, and 8 bases had no gene match. Per germline, CDR1 DFQATT and CDR2 SNEGSKA (reference sequence). The DNA of the CDR3 is TGCAGTGCTACTACGGCTAGCGGCAAAGAGACCCAGTACTTC. Its translation: CSATTASGKETQYF.

This clonotype was observed a handful of times. Here the CDR3 reads CASSRRGLAEGETQYF. CDR3 nucleotide sequence: TGTGCCAGCAGCCGGAGAGGACTAGCGGAAGGGGAGACCCAGTACTTC. The chain uses TRBV3-1 and TRBJ2-5; 10 nucleotides match TRBD2. There are 16 residues in the CDR3. With 4 bases clipped from V and 5 bases from J, the junction kept 10 bases outside the gene matches. Germline-derived CDR1 and CDR2 are LGHDT and YNNKEL (reference sequence).

This clonotype has ten or more counts. The chain combines TRBV20-1 with TRBJ1-2; weak D call: TRBD1 (6 bases). The ends were cut back, 0 bases at V and 4 bases at J, with 15 bases in the middle. The CDR3 is made up of 15 amino acids. CDR1 is DFQATT, CDR2 SNEGSKA, per germline (reference sequence). For the CDR3, the DNA is TGCAGTGCTAGAGAATCCGGGGGCTACGCCTATGGCTACACCTTC. Protein sequence: CSARESGGYAYGYTF.

This clonotype was counted a few times. The J gene is TRBJ1-6, the V gene TRBV20-1; possibly TRBD1 for D (5 bases). The CDR3 extends over 15 amino acids. V shed 0 bases and J shed 6 bases, with 12 bases lying between them. Germline CDR1 and CDR2: DFQATT and SNEGSKA (reference sequence). CDR3 protein: CSARDPGGVNSPLHF. For the CDR3, the DNA is TGCAGTGCTAGAGATCCGGGGGGAGTTAATTCACCCCTCCACTTT.

This clonotype has just a few counts. The genes are TRBV29-1 and TRBJ1-2, with TRBD1 matching over 10 bases. The CDR3 runs to 12 residues. The V gene's germline CDR1 is SQVTM and CDR2 ANQGSEA. J gave up 8 bases and V 6 bases, and 6 bases lay outside the gene matches. The CDR3 DNA reads TGCAGCGTGGGAGACAGGGGGCGCGGCTACACCTTC. Residues: CSVGDRGRGYTF.

The chain couples TRBV9 to TRBJ2-7; 8 bases are shared with TRBD1. Germline V gene sequence: CDR1 SGDLS, CDR2 YYNGEE. V lost 4 bases, J lost 3 bases, and 15 bases stayed unmatched. This CDR3 has 17 residues. This CDR3 is CASSPGGLSPSRYEQYF. DNA of the CDR3: TGTGCCAGCAGCCCAGGGGGCCTCTCACCCTCGCGCTACGAGCAGTACTTC.